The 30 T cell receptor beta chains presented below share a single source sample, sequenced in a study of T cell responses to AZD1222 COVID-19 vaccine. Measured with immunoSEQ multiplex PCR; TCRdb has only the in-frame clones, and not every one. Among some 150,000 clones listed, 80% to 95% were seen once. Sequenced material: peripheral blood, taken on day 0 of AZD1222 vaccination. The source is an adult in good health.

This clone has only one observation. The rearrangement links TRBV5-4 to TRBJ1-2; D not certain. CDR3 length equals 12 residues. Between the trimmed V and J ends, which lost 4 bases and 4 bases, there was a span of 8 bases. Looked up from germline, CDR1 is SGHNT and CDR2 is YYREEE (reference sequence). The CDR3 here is CASSLNSYGYTF. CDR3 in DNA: TGTGCCAGCAGCCTCAACAGCTATGGCTACACCTTC.

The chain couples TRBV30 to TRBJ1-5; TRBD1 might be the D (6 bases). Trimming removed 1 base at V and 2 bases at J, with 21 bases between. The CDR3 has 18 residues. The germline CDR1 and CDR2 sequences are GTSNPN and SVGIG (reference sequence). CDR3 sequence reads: CAWSGKAGVRLGNQPQHF. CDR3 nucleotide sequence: TGTGCCTGGAGTGGAAAGGCAGGGGTACGATTGGGCAATCAGCCCCAGCATTTT.

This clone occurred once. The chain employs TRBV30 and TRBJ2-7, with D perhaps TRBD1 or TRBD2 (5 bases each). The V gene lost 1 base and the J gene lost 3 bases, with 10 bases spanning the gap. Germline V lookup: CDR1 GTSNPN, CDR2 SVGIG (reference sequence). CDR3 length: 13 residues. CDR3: CAWSAGASYEQYF. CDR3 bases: TGTGCCTGGAGTGCCGGGGCGAGCTACGAGCAGTACTTC.

CDR3 DNA: TGTGCCAGCAGACGACAGACCGGGGAGCTGTTTTTT. The encoded protein is CASRRQTGELFF. This sequence joins TRBV2 and TRBJ2-2; a possible D gene is TRBD1 (5 bases). Germline V gene lookup returns CDR1 SNHLY and CDR2 FYNNEI. Between the trimmed V and J ends, which lost 6 bases and 5 bases, there was a span of 7 bases. CDR3 length: 12 amino acids. Complete variable domain (other parts from reference TRBV2 and TRBJ2-2): EPEVTQTPSHQVTQMGQEVILRCVPISNHLYFYWYRQILGQKVEFLVSFYNNEISEKSEIFDDQFSVERPDGSNFTLKIRSTKLEDSAMYFCASRRQTGELFFGEGSRLTVL.

The CDR3 DNA reads TGTGCCAGCAGCTTAGTAATCGCGGGAACTGAAGCTTTCTTT. Encoded protein: CASSLVIAGTEAFF. The chain is built from TRBV11-3 and TRBJ1-1; no clear D gene. The CDR3 totals 14 residues. CDR1 is SGHNT, CDR2 YENEEA, per germline. Between the trimmed V and J ends, which lost 1 base and 5 bases, there was a span of 11 bases. The full variable domain, completed using reference TRBV11-3 and TRBJ1-1, is EAGVVQSPRYKIIEKKQPVAFWCNPISGHNTLYWYLQNLGQGPELLIRYENEEAVDDSQLPKDRFSAERLKGVDSTLKIQPAELGDSAVYLCASSLVIAGTEAFFGQGTRLTVV.

CDR3 coding DNA: TGTGCCAGCAGCGGACCCAGGAGATACGAGGAGACCCAGTACTTC. The encoded protein is CASSGPRRYEETQYF. J is TRBJ2-5 and V is TRBV7-2; D gene unclear. V was trimmed by 5 bases and J by 5 bases, leaving 18 bases between them. CDR1 and CDR2 (germline): SGHTA, FQGNSA. The CDR3 runs 15 residues. Drawing the rest from reference TRBV7-2 and TRBJ2-5, the complete variable domain is GAGVSQSPSNKVTEKGKDVELRCDPISGHTALYWYRQSLGQGLEFLIYFQGNSAPDKSGLPSDRFSAERTGGSVSTLTIQRTQQEDSAVYLCASSGPRRYEETQYFGPGTRLLVL.

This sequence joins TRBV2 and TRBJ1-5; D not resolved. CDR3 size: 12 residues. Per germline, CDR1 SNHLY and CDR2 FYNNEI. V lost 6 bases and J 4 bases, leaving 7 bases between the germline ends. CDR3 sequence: CASSRGNQPQHF. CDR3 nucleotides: TGTGCCAGCAGCCGGGGAAATCAGCCCCAGCATTTT.

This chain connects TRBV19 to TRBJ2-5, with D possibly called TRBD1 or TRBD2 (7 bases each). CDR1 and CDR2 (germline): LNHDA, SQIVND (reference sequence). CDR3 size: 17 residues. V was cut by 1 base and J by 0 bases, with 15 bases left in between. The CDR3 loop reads CASSIGSQGGYQETQYF. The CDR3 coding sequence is TGTGCCAGTAGTATAGGGTCCCAGGGGGGGTACCAAGAGACCCAGTACTTC. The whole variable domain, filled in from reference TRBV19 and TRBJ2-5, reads DGGITQSPKYLFRKEGQNVTLSCEQNLNHDAMYWYRQDPGQGLRLIYYSQIVNDFQKGDIAEGYSVSREKKESFPLTVTSAQKNPTAFYLCASSIGSQGGYQETQYFGPGTRLLVL.

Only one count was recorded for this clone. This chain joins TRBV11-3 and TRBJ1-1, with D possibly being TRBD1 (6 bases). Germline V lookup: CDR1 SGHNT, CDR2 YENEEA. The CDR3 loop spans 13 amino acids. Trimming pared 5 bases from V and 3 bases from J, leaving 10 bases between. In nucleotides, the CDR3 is TGTGCCAGCAGCGTGGACAGCTACACTGAAGCTTTCTTT. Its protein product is CASSVDSYTEAFF.

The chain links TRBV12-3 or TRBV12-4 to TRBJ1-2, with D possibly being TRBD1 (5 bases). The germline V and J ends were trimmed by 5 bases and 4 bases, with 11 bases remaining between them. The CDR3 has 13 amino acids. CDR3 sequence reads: CASSLAGPYGYTF. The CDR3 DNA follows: TGTGCCAGCAGTCTGGCGGGGCCCTATGGCTACACCTTC.

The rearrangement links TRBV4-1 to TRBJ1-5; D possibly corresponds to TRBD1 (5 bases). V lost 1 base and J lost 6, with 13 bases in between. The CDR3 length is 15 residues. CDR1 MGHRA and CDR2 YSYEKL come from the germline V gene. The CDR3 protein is CASSQVAGTRQPQHF. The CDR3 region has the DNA TGCGCCAGCAGCCAAGTGGCAGGGACCCGTCAGCCCCAGCATTTT.

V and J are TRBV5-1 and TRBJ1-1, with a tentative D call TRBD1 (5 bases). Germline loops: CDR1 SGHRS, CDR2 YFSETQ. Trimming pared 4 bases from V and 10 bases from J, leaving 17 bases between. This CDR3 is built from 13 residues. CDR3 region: CASSLNAGGGAFF. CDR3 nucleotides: TGCGCCAGCAGCCTAAACGCGGGCGGGGGAGCTTTCTTT.

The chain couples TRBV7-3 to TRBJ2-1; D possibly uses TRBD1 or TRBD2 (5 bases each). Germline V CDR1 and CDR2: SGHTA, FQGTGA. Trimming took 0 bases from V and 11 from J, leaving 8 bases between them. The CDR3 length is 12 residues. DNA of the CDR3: TGTGCCAGCAGCTTAACGGGGACGCAGCAGTTCTTC. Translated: CASSLTGTQQFF.

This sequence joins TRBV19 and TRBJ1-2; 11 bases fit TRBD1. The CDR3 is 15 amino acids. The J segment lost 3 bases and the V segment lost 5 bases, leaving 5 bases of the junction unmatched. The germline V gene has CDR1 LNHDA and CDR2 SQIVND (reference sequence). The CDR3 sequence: CASSLRGQGDYGYTF. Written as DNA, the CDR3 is TGTGCCAGTAGTCTGCGGGGACAGGGGGACTATGGCTACACCTTC. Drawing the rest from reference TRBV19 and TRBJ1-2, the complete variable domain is DGGITQSPKYLFRKEGQNVTLSCEQNLNHDAMYWYRQDPGQGLRLIYYSQIVNDFQKGDIAEGYSVSREKKESFPLTVTSAQKNPTAFYLCASSLRGQGDYGYTFGSGTRLTVV.

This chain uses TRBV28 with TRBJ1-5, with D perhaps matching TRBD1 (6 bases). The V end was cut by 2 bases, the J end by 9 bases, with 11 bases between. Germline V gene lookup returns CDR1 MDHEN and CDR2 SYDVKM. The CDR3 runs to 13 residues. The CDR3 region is CASSLVRGGPQHF. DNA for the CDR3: TGTGCCAGCAGTTTAGTTAGGGGGGGGCCCCAGCATTTT.

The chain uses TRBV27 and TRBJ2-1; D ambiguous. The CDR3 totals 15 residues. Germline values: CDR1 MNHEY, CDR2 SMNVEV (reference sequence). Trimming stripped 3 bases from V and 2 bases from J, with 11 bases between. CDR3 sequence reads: CASSFAPLTYNEQFF. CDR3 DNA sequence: TGTGCCAGCAGTTTCGCCCCCTTAACCTACAATGAGCAGTTCTTC.

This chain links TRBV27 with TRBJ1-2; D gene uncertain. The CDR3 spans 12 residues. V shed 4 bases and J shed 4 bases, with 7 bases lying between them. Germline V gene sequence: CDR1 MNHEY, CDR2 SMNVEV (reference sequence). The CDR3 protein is CASSSAPYGYTF. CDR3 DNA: TGTGCCAGCAGTTCGGCCCCCTATGGCTACACCTTC.

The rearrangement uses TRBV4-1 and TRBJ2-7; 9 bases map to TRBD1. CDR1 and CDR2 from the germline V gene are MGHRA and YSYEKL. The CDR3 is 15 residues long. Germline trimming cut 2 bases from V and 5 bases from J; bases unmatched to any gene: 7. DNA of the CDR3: TGCGCCAGCAGCCAATCTGGACAGGGGATCGACGAGCAGTACTTC. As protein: CASSQSGQGIDEQYF.

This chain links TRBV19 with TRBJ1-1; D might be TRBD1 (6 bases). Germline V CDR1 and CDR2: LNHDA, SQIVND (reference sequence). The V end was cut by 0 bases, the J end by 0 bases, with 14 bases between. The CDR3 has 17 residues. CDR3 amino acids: CASSIDGAPGVNTEAFF. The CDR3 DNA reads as TGTGCCAGTAGTATAGACGGGGCTCCAGGGGTGAACACTGAAGCTTTCTTT.

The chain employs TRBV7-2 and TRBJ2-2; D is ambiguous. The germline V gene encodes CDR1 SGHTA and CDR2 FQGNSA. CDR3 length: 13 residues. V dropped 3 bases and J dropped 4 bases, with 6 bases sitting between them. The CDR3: CASSLVSTGELFF. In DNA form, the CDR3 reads TGTGCCAGCAGCTTGGTCTCCACCGGGGAGCTGTTTTTT.

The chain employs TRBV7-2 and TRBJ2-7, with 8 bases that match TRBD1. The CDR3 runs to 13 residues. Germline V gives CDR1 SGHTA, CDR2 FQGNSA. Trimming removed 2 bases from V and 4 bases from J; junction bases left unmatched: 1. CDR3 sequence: CASSLRTGYEQYF. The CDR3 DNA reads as TGTGCCAGCAGCTTAAGGACAGGGTACGAGCAGTACTTC.

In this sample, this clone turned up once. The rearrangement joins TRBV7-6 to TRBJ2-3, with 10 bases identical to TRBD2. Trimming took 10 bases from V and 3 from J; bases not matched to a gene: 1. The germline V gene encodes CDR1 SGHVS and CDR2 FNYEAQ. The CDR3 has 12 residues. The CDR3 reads CATSGSTDTQYF. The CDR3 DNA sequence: TGTGCCACTAGCGGGAGTACAGATACGCAGTATTTT.

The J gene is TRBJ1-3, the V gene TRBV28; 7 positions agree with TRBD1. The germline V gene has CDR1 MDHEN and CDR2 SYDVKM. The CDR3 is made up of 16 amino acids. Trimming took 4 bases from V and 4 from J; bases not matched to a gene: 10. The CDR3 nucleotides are TGTGCCAGCAGTTCCACAGGGGAGCGCGAGGGAAACACCATATATTTT. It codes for CASSSTGEREGNTIYF.

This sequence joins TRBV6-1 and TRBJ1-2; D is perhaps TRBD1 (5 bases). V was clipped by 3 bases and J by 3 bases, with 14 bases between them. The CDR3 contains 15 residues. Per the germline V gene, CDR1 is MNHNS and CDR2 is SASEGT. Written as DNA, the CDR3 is TGTGCCAGCAGTGACGTGGCAGGGACCGACTATGGCTACACCTTC. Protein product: CASSDVAGTDYGYTF.

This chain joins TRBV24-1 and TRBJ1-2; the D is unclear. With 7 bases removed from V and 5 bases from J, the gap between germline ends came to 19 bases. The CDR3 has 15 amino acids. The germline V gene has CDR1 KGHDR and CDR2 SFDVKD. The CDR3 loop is CATSFSTNKGYGYTF. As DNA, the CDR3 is TGTGCCACCAGCTTCTCGACTAACAAAGGATATGGCTACACCTTC.

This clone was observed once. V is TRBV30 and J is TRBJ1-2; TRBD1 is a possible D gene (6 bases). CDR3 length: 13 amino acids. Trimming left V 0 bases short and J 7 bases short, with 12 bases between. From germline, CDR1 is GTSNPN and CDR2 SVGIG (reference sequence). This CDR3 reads CAWSVGGGRGYTF. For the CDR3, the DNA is TGTGCCTGGAGTGTGGGTGGGGGCCGTGGCTACACCTTC.

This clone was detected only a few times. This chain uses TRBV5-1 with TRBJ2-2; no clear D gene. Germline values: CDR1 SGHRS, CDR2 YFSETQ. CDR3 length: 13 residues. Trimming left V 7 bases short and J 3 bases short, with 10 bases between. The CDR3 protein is CASRESDTGELFF. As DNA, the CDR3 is TGCGCCAGCCGAGAATCAGACACCGGGGAGCTGTTTTTT.

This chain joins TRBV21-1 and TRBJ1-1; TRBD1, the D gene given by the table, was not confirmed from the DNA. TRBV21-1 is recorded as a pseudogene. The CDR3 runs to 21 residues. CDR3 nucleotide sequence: TGTGCCAGCAGCAAACCCCGGACAGGGGTCATCCCAAGTGGGGCCCACACTGAAGCTTTCTTT. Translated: CASSKPRTGVIPSGAHTEAFF.

CDR3 sequence reads: CASSLVGGETQYF. CDR3 coding DNA: TGTGCCAGCAGCTTAGTGGGGGGAGAGACCCAGTACTTC. The chain recombines TRBV7-9 with TRBJ2-5; D perhaps matches TRBD2 (6 bases). Trimming shortened V by 1 base and J by 4 bases, and 7 bases separated the two germline ends. Germline V lookup: CDR1 SEHNR, CDR2 FQNEAQ (reference sequence). The CDR3 runs to 13 residues.

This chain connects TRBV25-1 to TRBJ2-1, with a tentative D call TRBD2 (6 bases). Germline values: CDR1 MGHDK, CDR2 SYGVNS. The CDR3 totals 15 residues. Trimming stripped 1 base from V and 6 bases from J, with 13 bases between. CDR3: CASSESGRRLNEQFF. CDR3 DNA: TGTGCCAGCAGTGAATCCGGGAGAAGACTCAATGAGCAGTTCTTC.